The clone carrying this T cell receptor (beta chain) was counted only a few times. This specimen comes from a study of early T cells in non-severe SARS-CoV-2 infection. Per the germline V gene, CDR1 is DFQATT and CDR2 is SNEGSKA (reference sequence). V gave up 2 bases and J gave up 0 bases, with 5 bases separating them. The CDR3 is made up of 12 amino acids. The TCR library protocol attached unique molecular identifiers to the individual cDNA molecules. TCRdb reprocessed the 5' RACE reads with MiXCR, giving one entry per CDR3 protein. Altogether roughly 110,000 distinct CDR3 sequences are present, around 10% being singletons, with the ten largest covering roughly 7.5%.

Sequencing was done on a sample of whole blood. This chain uses TRBV20-1 with TRBJ2-7; no clear D gene. The sequence was collected from an adult who was a healthcare worker with PCR-confirmed SARS-CoV-2 infection or an uninfected control (not recorded which). The CDR3 reads CSARLSSYEQYF. CDR3 nucleotides: TGCAGTGCTAGACTTAGCTCCTACGAGCAGTACTTC.